Listed below are T cell receptor beta chains from one sample, sequenced in a study of radiotherapy plus CTLA-4 blockade in lung cancer. Using immunoSEQ multiplex PCR, the repertoire was profiled, and TCRdb retains in-frame clones only, with some absent. The sample records 53,000 or so clones, approximately 86% being singletons. The sequencing here drew on peripheral blood, taken from a patient treated with radiotherapy plus ipilimumab. Source of these receptors: a human donor with non-small cell lung cancer that progressed on radiotherapy plus ipilimumab. Some clones in this sample may be carry-over from other donors' samples. The CDR3 runs from the conserved cysteine through the conserved F or W. Each record gives: CDR3 DNA, CDR3 protein, clone size, V gene, J gene, D gene. D genes are given only for firm matches. Clone size is not always given. Where it is, it says once, few, many or a class for expanded clones.

CDR3 DNA: TGTGCCAGTAGTCAAATGGGCAGGGTTGCCTACAATGAGCAGTTCTTC
CDR3 protein: CASSQMGRVAYNEQFF
clone size: -
V gene: TRBV19
J gene: TRBJ2-1
D gene: -

CDR3 DNA: TGTGCCAGCAGCTTAGAGTCGCGGGGGAGCACAGATACGCAGTATTTT
CDR3 protein: CASSLESRGSTDTQYF
clone size: -
V gene: TRBV11-3
J gene: TRBJ2-3
D gene: TRBD2

CDR3 DNA: TGTGCCAGCAGTCTTTGGGGGCAGGGGCAGCCCCAGCATTTT
CDR3 protein: CASSLWGQGQPQHF
clone size: -
V gene: TRBV2
J gene: TRBJ1-5
D gene: -

CDR3 DNA: TGCGCCAGCAGCTTCGATTCCAGCGGTGAAAAACTGTTTTTT
CDR3 protein: CASSFDSSGEKLFF
clone size: -
V gene: TRBV5-1
J gene: TRBJ1-4
D gene: -

CDR3 DNA: TGTGCCAGCAGCTTGGTAGGGGCCTCCGCCGGGGAGCTGTTTTTT
CDR3 protein: CASSLVGASAGELFF
clone size: -
V gene: TRBV5-6
J gene: TRBJ2-2
D gene: -

CDR3 DNA: TGTGCCAGCAGCTCTCGACTAGCGGGAGCAGATACGCAGTATTTT
CDR3 protein: CASSSRLAGADTQYF
clone size: -
V gene: TRBV7-6
J gene: TRBJ2-3
D gene: TRBD2

CDR3 DNA: TGCGCCAGCAGCCATGGGAGACCGGGGCAAGAGACCCAGTACTTC
CDR3 protein: CASSHGRPGQETQYF
clone size: -
V gene: TRBV4-1
J gene: TRBJ2-5
D gene: -

CDR3 DNA: TGCGCCAGCAGCCAAGCCCCTACCGGGAGTGAGCAGTTCTTC
CDR3 protein: CASSQAPTGSEQFF
clone size: once
V gene: TRBV4-1
J gene: TRBJ2-1
D gene: -

CDR3 DNA: TGTGCCAGCAGTGAAAGGGCAGGGGTCGCTTTCTTT
CDR3 protein: CASSERAGVAFF
clone size: -
V gene: TRBV2
J gene: TRBJ1-1
D gene: -

CDR3 DNA: TGTGCCAGCAGGAAAGGGGGCACTGAAGCTTTCTTT
CDR3 protein: CASRKGGTEAFF
clone size: -
V gene: TRBV7-2
J gene: TRBJ1-1
D gene: -

CDR3 DNA: TGCGCCAGCAGTCCCTTAGCGGGGGACCTGACCAATGAGCAGTTCTTC
CDR3 protein: CASSPLAGDLTNEQFF
clone size: -
V gene: TRBV10-1
J gene: TRBJ2-1
D gene: TRBD2

CDR3 DNA: TGTGCCAGCAGCGTCAGCGGGATCCCGGGGGAGCAGTTCTTC
CDR3 protein: CASSVSGIPGEQFF
clone size: -
V gene: TRBV9
J gene: TRBJ2-1
D gene: TRBD2

CDR3 DNA: TGTGCCTGGAGTGTACAGGTTTCCTATGGCTACACCTTC
CDR3 protein: CAWSVQVSYGYTF
clone size: -
V gene: TRBV30
J gene: TRBJ1-2
D gene: -

CDR3 DNA: TGTGCCAGCAGCCCCGAGGAGGGAACCGTCCAAGTACCAACTAATGAAAAACTGTTTTTT
CDR3 protein: CASSPEEGTVQVPTNEKLFF
clone size: few
V gene: TRBV5-4
J gene: TRBJ1-4
D gene: -

CDR3 DNA: TGTGCCAGCAGCGAGGGGACAGGCTACGAGCAGTACTTC
CDR3 protein: CASSEGTGYEQYF
clone size: -
V gene: TRBV9
J gene: TRBJ2-7
D gene: TRBD1

CDR3 DNA: TGTGCCAGCTCTCCTAGGGACAGGACCTACGAGCAGTACTTC
CDR3 protein: CASSPRDRTYEQYF
clone size: -
V gene: TRBV18
J gene: TRBJ2-7
D gene: TRBD1

CDR3 DNA: TGTGCCACCAGCCGAACGTTGGACAGATATGGCTACACCTTC
CDR3 protein: CATSRTLDRYGYTF
clone size: -
V gene: TRBV15
J gene: TRBJ1-2
D gene: -

CDR3 DNA: TGTGCCAGTAGTATTTATTCACTAGCGGGAGGAACCCAGTACTTC
CDR3 protein: CASSIYSLAGGTQYF
clone size: -
V gene: TRBV19
J gene: TRBJ2-5
D gene: TRBD2

CDR3 DNA: TGTGCCAGCAGCCCCGACAGGGGAACCCTGTACTTC
CDR3 protein: CASSPDRGTLYF
clone size: -
V gene: TRBV11-1
J gene: TRBJ2-5
D gene: TRBD1

CDR3 DNA: TGTGCCAGCAGTTTGGGGGACAGGGGGCTCACTGAAGCTTTCTTT
CDR3 protein: CASSLGDRGLTEAFF
clone size: -
V gene: TRBV27
J gene: TRBJ1-1
D gene: TRBD1

CDR3 DNA: TGTGCCAGTAGTACGGGACAGGGGGCAGATGGCTACACCTTC
CDR3 protein: CASSTGQGADGYTF
clone size: -
V gene: TRBV19
J gene: TRBJ1-2
D gene: TRBD1

CDR3 DNA: TGTGCCAGCAGTTTTCGGGGGGCTAAGACCCAGTACTTC
CDR3 protein: CASSFRGAKTQYF
clone size: -
V gene: TRBV27
J gene: TRBJ2-5
D gene: -